This is a list of T cell receptor beta chains from one sample in a study of T cells after yellow fever vaccination. TCRdb reprocessed the 5' RACE reads with MiXCR, giving one entry per CDR3 protein. Here the sample spans some 420,000 distinct CDR3 sequences, around 20% being singletons. The sample here was PBMCs, taken before the yellow fever booster vaccination. Receptor source: a man aged 18 to 30 who received the YFV17D yellow fever vaccine. CDR3s include the opening cysteine and the closing phenylalanine or tryptophan. Clone sizes are given selectively: once, few, many, or a class where the clone is expanded.

>TRBV27|few|TRBJ1-3
CASRDSSGNTIYF
>TRBV4-1|.|TRBJ2-5
CASSHNRGQETQYF
>TRBV3-1|.|TRBJ1-3
CASSQEEGFSGNTIYF
>TRBV6-5|.|TRBJ1-1
CASSYFLSLERDRSWNTEAFF
>TRBV4-2|.|TRBJ2-6
CASSQDVGEHISGANVLTF
>TRBV10-3|many|TRBJ2-3
CAISESADTQYF
>TRBV10-2|.|TRBJ2-7
CASGVFGTSLYEQYF
>TRBV6-5|few|TRBJ1-2
CASSYGQDYYGYTF
>TRBV25-1|once|TRBJ1-4
CASSEFGTRKLFF
>TRBV6-5|.|TRBJ1-5
CASSSGGRQPQHF
>TRBV5-5|.|TRBJ2-6
CASSGSVGVAGANVLTF
>TRBV24-1|.|TRBJ2-2
CATIRDRVNHTGELFF
>TRBV7-2|.|TRBJ1-5
CATGTRDQPQHF
>TRBV20-1|.|TRBJ2-1
CSADVGPVYNEQFF
>TRBV4-1|few|TRBJ2-4
CASSQLGLVQNIQYF
>TRBV14|.|TRBJ2-5
CASSQDMGPETQYF
>TRBV7-2|few|TRBJ2-5
CASILRSQETQYF
>TRBV24-1|.|TRBJ2-1
CATSDARGSHEQFF
>TRBV20-1|.|TRBJ1-5
CSARADSNQPQHF
>TRBV6-6|.|TRBJ2-4
CASSYATGANIQYF
>TRBV12-3/TRBV12-4|.|TRBJ1-2
CASSRSTYGYTF
>TRBV7-4|.|TRBJ2-3
CASSLVFVPPGYF
>TRBV11-2|.|TRBJ2-3
CASSSGEGWGTDTQYF